The 23 T cell receptor beta chains reported below all come from one sample, sequenced in a study of T cells in Graves' hyperthyroidism and ophthalmopathy. Authors of the study amplified TCR beta CDR3 regions from RNA transcripts. HTBI primers drove first-round RT-PCR of the TCR CDR3. One entry per CDR3 protein, called by TCRdb with MiXCR from the multiplex PCR reads. This sample has under 700,000 distinct CDR3 sequences, with around 42% found just once. The specimen was peripheral blood or thyroid tissue (not recorded which). All receptors derive from a woman aged 18-29 years with Graves' hyperthyroidism.

Turning to this clonotype: A much more abundant neighbour one base away suggests this may be a read error. CDR3 bases: TGTGCCAGCGGCTTAACAGGGGGCGCGGAGACCCAGTACTTC. Its protein is CASGLTGGAETQYF. The V call is TRBV7-9, the J call TRBJ2-5; 9 positions agree with TRBD1. CDR3 size: 14 residues. In germline, CDR1 is SEHNR, CDR2 FQNEAQ (reference sequence). The full variable domain, completed using reference TRBV7-9 and TRBJ2-5, is DTGVSQNPRHKITKRGQNVTFRCDPISEHNRLYWYRQTLGQGPEFLTYFQNEAQLEKSRLLSDRFSAERPKGSFSTLEIQRTEQGDSAMYLCASGLTGGAETQYFGPGTRLLVL.

This clonotype has a count of ten or more. The chain is built from TRBV25-1 and TRBJ1-3, with D unresolved. V lost 0 bases to trimming and J lost 1 base, with 7 bases between them. The CDR3 is 15 residues long. Per the germline V gene, CDR1 is MGHDK and CDR2 is SYGVNS. CDR3: CASSEYPTSGNTIYF. The CDR3 nucleotides are TGTGCCAGCAGTGAATATCCCACGTCTGGAAACACCATATATTTT.

J is TRBJ2-7 and V is TRBV29-1; 9 bases line up with TRBD1. Germline CDR1 reads SQVTM; CDR2 reads ANQGSEA. Trimming cost V 7 bases and J 4 bases; bases outside gene matches: 5. The CDR3 spans 12 residues. Here the CDR3 reads CSAAGTGYEQYF. The CDR3 nucleotides read TGCAGCGCAGCCGGGACAGGGTACGAGCAGTACTTC.

V is TRBV2 and J is TRBJ2-2; 8 nucleotides align to TRBD2. V dropped 0 bases and J dropped 7; count of bases not matched to a gene: 10. Germline CDR1 reads SNHLY; CDR2 reads FYNNEI. This CDR3 has 17 residues. The CDR3, as DNA: TGTGCCAGCAGTGAAGCTGGAGCGGGAGTTTCATACGGGGAGCTGTTTTTT. It is translated as CASSEAGAGVSYGELFF.

This sequence joins TRBV29-1 and TRBJ2-3; D possibly corresponds to TRBD2 (6 bases). The CDR3 has 13 amino acids. Germline CDR1 reads SQVTM; CDR2 reads ANQGSEA. For the CDR3, the DNA is TGCAGTGCTTACCACGGGGGTGGAGATACGCAGTATTTT. It yields the protein CSAYHGGGDTQYF.

This clonotype was observed at least ten times. The J gene is TRBJ1-5, the V gene TRBV20-1, with D perhaps TRBD1 (6 bases). The V gene lost 3 bases and the J gene lost 11 bases, with 17 bases spanning the gap. Germline V CDR1 and CDR2: DFQATT, SNEGSKA (reference sequence). The CDR3 is made up of 13 amino acids. The CDR3 protein is CSARDSRRGAQHF. CDR3 DNA: TGCAGTGCTAGGGACAGCAGGCGGGGGGCCCAGCATTTT.

The chain joins TRBV10-3 to TRBJ2-7; the D call may be TRBD1 or TRBD2 (5 bases each). Trimming took off 11 bases at V and 2 bases at J, with 19 bases between the two ends. There are 14 residues in the CDR3. Per germline, CDR1 ENHRY and CDR2 SYGVKD. CDR3 amino acids: CAVTGTTKPYEQYF. The CDR3 region has the DNA TGTGCCGTTACCGGGACCACCAAACCCTACGAGCAGTACTTC.

The table lists this clonotype with a count of one. The rearrangement joins TRBV29-1 to TRBJ1-6; 10 nucleotides line up with TRBD1. This CDR3 has 14 amino acids. CDR1 and CDR2 (germline): SQVTM, ANQGSEA. V was pared by 3 bases and J by 9 bases, with 5 bases of the junction left unmatched. DNA of the CDR3: TGCAGCGTTGACTCCGGGACAGGGGCTTCACCCCTCCACTTT. It codes for CSVDSGTGASPLHF. Full variable domain (outside the CDR3, taken from reference TRBV29-1 and TRBJ1-6): SAVISQKPSRDICQRGTSLTIQCQVDSQVTMMFWYRQQPGQSLTLIATANQGSEATYESGFVIDKFPISRPNLTFSTLTVSNMSPEDSSIYLCSVDSGTGASPLHFGNGTRLTVT.

This clonotype was seen many times. The chain uses TRBV10-3 and TRBJ1-6; weak D call: TRBD1 (5 bases). In germline, CDR1 is ENHRY, CDR2 SYGVKD. V lost 7 bases, J lost 7 bases, and 11 bases lay in between. CDR3 size: 13 residues. As DNA, the CDR3 is TGTGCCATCACCAGGGTACGGAATTCACCCCTCCACTTT. It yields the protein CAITRVRNSPLHF.

This clonotype was detected only a few times. J is TRBJ2-7 and V is TRBV10-3; D gene unclear. V was clipped by 6 bases and J by 7 bases, with 7 bases between them. The CDR3 is 10 residues long. CDR1 and CDR2 (germline): ENHRY, SYGVKD. CDR3 coding DNA: TGTGCCATCAGGGTTGGGGAGCAGTACTTC. Protein product: CAIRVGEQYF.

Only one count was recorded for this clonotype. The chain is built from TRBV5-1 and TRBJ2-5, with D hard to call. The CDR3 extends over 13 amino acids. Looked up from germline, CDR1 is SGHRS and CDR2 is YFSETQ. V dropped 7 bases and J dropped 3 bases, with 13 bases sitting between them. The CDR3 DNA is TGCGCCAGCGGCCTGATGGGGAAAGAGACCCAGTACTTC. Translating gives CASGLMGKETQYF.

This clonotype was seen more than once but under ten times. The rearrangement joins TRBV7-8 to TRBJ2-5; weak D call: TRBD1 (6 bases). V was shortened by 3 bases and J by 5 bases, with 16 bases between the two germline ends. Germline V gene data show CDR1 as SGHVS and CDR2 as FQNEAQ. The CDR3 consists of 15 residues. This chain's CDR3 is CASSLELAGEETQYF. The CDR3 DNA follows: TGTGCCAGCAGCTTGGAGCTGGCAGGGGAGGAGACCCAGTACTTC.

The chain uses TRBV7-2 and TRBJ2-7; 9 positions match TRBD1. The J segment lost 2 bases and the V segment lost 5 bases, leaving 16 bases of the junction unmatched. The CDR3 is 18 amino acids. In germline, CDR1 is SGHTA, CDR2 FQGNSA. DNA for the CDR3: TGTGCCAGCAGCCAAGCCTCCGGGACAGGGAAAGGTCCCTACGAGCAGTACTTC. Amino acids: CASSQASGTGKGPYEQYF. The whole variable domain, remainder taken from reference TRBV7-2 and TRBJ2-7, is GAGVSQSPSNKVTEKGKDVELRCDPISGHTALYWYRQSLGQGLEFLIYFQGNSAPDKSGLPSDRFSAERTGGSVSTLTIQRTQQEDSAVYLCASSQASGTGKGPYEQYFGPGTRLTVT.

The CDR3: CASSLERQSSMNTEAFF. In DNA form, the CDR3 reads TGTGCCAGCAGCCTCGAAAGACAGTCCTCCATGAACACTGAAGCTTTCTTT. The V gene is TRBV7-9, the J gene TRBJ1-1; tentative D call: TRBD1 (5 bases). CDR3 length: 17 amino acids. Deletions cut 5 bases from V and 0 bases from J, with 19 bases between. Germline loops: CDR1 SEHNR, CDR2 FQNEAQ (reference sequence).

CDR3 sequence: CSARAGRDSPLHF. In DNA form, the CDR3 reads TGCAGTGCTAGGGCAGGGCGGGATTCACCCCTCCACTTT. The chain is built from TRBV20-1 and TRBJ1-6, with D possibly TRBD1 on 5 matching bases. V was clipped by 3 bases and J by 8 bases, with 11 bases between them. The germline V gene has CDR1 DFQATT and CDR2 SNEGSKA (reference sequence). This CDR3 is 13 amino acids long.

The chain uses TRBV19 and TRBJ1-3; D perhaps matches TRBD1 (5 bases). V gave up 5 bases and J gave up 2 bases, with 7 bases separating them. This CDR3 region has 13 residues. Germline CDR1 is LNHDA and CDR2 is SQIVND (reference sequence). CDR3 sequence: CASSLDTGNTIYF. In DNA form, the CDR3 reads TGTGCCAGTAGTCTGGACACTGGAAACACCATATATTTT.

The V gene is TRBV20-1, the J gene TRBJ2-7, with 7 positions matching TRBD2. The CDR3 extends over 13 amino acids. The germline CDR1 and CDR2 sequences are DFQATT and SNEGSKA (reference sequence). V dropped 6 bases and J dropped 6; count of bases not matched to a gene: 11. This CDR3 is CSAPREGVGEQYF. Written as DNA, the CDR3 is TGCAGTGCCCCAAGGGAGGGAGTGGGCGAGCAGTACTTC.

This clonotype was detected only once. The J gene is TRBJ1-3, the V gene TRBV24-1; D gene uncertain. Germline assignment: CDR1 KGHDR and CDR2 SFDVKD. The V end was cut by 11 bases, the J end by 4 bases, with 14 bases between. This CDR3 is built from 13 residues. The CDR3 loop is CASSHGAGNTIYF. The CDR3, as DNA: TGTGCCAGCAGCCATGGAGCGGGAAACACCATATATTTT.

This clonotype has only a few counts. V and J are TRBV6-5 and TRBJ1-6; unclear D gene. Trimming stripped 5 bases from V and 13 bases from J, with 15 bases between. Germline CDR1 and CDR2: MNHEY and SVGAGI. The CDR3 covers 13 residues. CDR3 loop: CASSGEEDLPLHF. The CDR3 DNA follows: TGTGCCAGCAGTGGGGAGGAGGACCTGCCCCTCCACTTT.

This clonotype was detected many times. V usage is TRBV7-3 and J usage is TRBJ1-1; no clear D. Germline V CDR1 and CDR2: SGHTA, FQGTGA. The V end lost 8 bases, the J end lost 2 bases, and 9 bases lay between the germline ends. The CDR3 sequence is 12 residues long. CDR3 loop: CASGRDNTEAFF. For the CDR3, the DNA is TGTGCCAGCGGGAGGGATAACACTGAAGCTTTCTTT.

The gene calls are TRBV19 and TRBJ2-2, with 11 bases lining up with TRBD1. The V and J ends lost 8 bases and 7 bases, in that order; junction bases with no gene match: 3. Germline V CDR1 and CDR2: LNHDA, SQIVND (reference sequence). This CDR3 is built from 13 residues. CDR3 loop: CASGDRGNGELFF. The CDR3 bases are TGTGCCAGTGGGGACAGGGGGAACGGGGAGCTGTTTTTT.

As concerns this clonotype: Compared with germline, one end of the junction differs, possibly owing to a read error. The chain combines TRBV10-3 with TRBJ1-2, with D unclear. The germline CDR1 and CDR2 sequences are ENHRY and SYGVKD. The CDR3 has 14 amino acids. CDR3 nucleotide sequence: TGTGCCAGCAGTGATCACGGATCTAACTATGGCTACACCTTC. The encoded protein is CASSDHGSNYGYTF.

This clonotype was recorded only once. The gene calls are TRBV15 and TRBJ2-6, with 9 nucleotides matching TRBD1. The CDR3 consists of 16 residues. Germline-derived CDR1 and CDR2 are LNHNV and YYDKDF (reference sequence). V lost 4 bases to trimming and J lost 8 bases; unmatched junction nucleotides: 9. The CDR3 loop is CATSMDRGSGSNVLTF. The CDR3 DNA sequence: TGTGCCACCAGCATGGACAGGGGTTCAGGGTCCAACGTCCTGACTTTC.